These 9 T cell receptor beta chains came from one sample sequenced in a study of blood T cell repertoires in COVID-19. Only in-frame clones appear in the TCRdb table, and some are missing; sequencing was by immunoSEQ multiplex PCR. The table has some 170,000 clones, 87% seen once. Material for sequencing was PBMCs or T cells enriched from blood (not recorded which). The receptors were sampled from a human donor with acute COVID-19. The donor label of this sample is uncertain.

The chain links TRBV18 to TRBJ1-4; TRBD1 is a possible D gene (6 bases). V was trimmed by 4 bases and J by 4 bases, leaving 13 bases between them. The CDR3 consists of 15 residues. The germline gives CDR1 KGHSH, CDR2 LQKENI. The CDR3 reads CASSLGGQINEKLFF. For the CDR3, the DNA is TGTGCCAGCTCACTGGGCGGACAGATTAATGAAAAACTGTTTTTT.

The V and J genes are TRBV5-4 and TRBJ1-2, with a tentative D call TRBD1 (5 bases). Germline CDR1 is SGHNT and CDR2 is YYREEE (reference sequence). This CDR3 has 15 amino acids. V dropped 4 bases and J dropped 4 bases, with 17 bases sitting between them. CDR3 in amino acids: CASSRQGATPYGYTF. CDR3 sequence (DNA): TGTGCCAGCAGCAGGCAAGGGGCGACCCCCTATGGCTACACCTTC.

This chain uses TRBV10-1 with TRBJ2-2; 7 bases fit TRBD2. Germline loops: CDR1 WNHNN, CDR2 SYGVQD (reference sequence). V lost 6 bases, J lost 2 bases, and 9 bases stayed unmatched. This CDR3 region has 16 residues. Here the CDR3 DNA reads TGCGCCAGCAGCTCCTTCGGGGGGACTAACACCGGGGAGCTGTTTTTT. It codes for CASSSFGGTNTGELFF.

The DNA of the CDR3 is TGTGCCAGCAGCCCCCAGGGACACTCCTACAATGAGCAGTTCTTC. Protein: CASSPQGHSYNEQFF. V gene TRBV2 combines with J gene TRBJ2-1; D perhaps matches TRBD1 (6 bases). This CDR3 is built from 15 residues. The ends were cut back, 6 bases at V and 0 bases at J, with 12 bases in the middle. Germline V gives CDR1 SNHLY, CDR2 FYNNEI.

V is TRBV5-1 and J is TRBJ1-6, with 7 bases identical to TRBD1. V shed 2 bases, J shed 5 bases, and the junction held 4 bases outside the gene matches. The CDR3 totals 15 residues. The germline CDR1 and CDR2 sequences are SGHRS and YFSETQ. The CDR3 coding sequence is TGCGCCAGCAGCTTTCGGGACAGCAATAATTCACCCCTCCACTTT. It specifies CASSFRDSNNSPLHF.

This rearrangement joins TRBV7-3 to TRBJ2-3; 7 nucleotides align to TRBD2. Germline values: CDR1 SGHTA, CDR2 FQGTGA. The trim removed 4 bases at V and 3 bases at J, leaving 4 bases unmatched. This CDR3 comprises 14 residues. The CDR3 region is CASSSGLVTDTQYF. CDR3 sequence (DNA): TGTGCCAGCAGCTCCGGACTAGTAACAGATACGCAGTATTTT.

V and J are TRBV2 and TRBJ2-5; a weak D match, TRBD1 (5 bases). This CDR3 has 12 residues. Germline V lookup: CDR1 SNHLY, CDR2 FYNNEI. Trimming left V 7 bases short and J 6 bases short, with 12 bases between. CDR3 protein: CASNGREKTQYF. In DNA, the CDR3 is TGTGCCAGCAATGGCAGGGAAAAGACCCAGTACTTC.

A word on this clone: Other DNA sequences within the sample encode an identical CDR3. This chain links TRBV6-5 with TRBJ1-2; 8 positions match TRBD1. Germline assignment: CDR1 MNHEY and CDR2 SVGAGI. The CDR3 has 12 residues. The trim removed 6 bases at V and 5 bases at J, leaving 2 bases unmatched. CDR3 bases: TGTGCCAGCAGCAGACAGGGGTATGGCTACACCTTC. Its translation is CASSRQGYGYTF.

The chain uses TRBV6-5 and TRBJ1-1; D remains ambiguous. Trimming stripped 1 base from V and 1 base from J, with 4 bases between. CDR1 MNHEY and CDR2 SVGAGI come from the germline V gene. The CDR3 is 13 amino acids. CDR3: CASSYWQNTEAFF. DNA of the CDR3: TGTGCCAGCAGTTACTGGCAGAACACTGAAGCTTTCTTT.